This T cell receptor beta chain was identified in a study of blood T cell repertoires in COVID-19. Using immunoSEQ multiplex PCR, the repertoire was profiled, and TCRdb retains in-frame clones only, with some absent. The table shows 250,000 or so clones, with roughly nine tenths occurring only once. Germline CDR1 SGHTA, CDR2 FQGTGA. After removal of 3 bases from V and 2 bases from J, the junction contained 12 bases not matched to a gene. This CDR3 region has 18 residues. Input material: peripheral blood. The gene calls are TRBV7-3 and TRBJ2-3, with 9 bases identical to TRBD1. The source of this sequence is a woman between 35 and 50 years old who had recovered from COVID-19. CDR3: CASSLKKPGQGNTDTQYF. The CDR3 DNA reads as TGTGCCAGCAGCTTGAAAAAACCGGGACAGGGTAACACAGATACGCAGTATTTT.